Shown below are 30 T cell receptor beta chains from a single sample sequenced in a study of response to subunit inactivated influenza vaccine. Using its own MiXCR run on the RT-PCR reads, TCRdb lists one record per CDR3 protein. The sample lists approximately 730,000 distinct CDR3 sequences, approximately 14% occurring once. The sample here was PBMCs from blood, taken around 14 days before vaccination. The receptors shown here come from a man in his fifties or sixties who received an inactivated influenza vaccine.

This clonotype showed up just a few times. The chain has TRBV11-2 and TRBJ2-3, with 8 bases aligning to TRBD2. V trimming: 5 bases; J trimming: 4 bases; junction bases outside the gene matches: 8. This CDR3 has 15 residues. Germline V lookup: CDR1 SGHAT, CDR2 FQNNGV. CDR3 amino acids: CASSPAVLAADTQYF. The CDR3 DNA sequence: TGTGCCAGCAGCCCGGCAGTACTAGCGGCAGATACGCAGTATTTT. Based on the CDR3 plus reference TRBV11-2 and TRBJ2-3, the full variable domain is EAGVAQSPRYKIIEKRQSVAFWCNPISGHATLYWYQQILGQGPKLLIQFQNNGVVDDSQLPKDRFSAERLKGVDSTLKIQPAKLEDSAVYLCASSPAVLAADTQYFGPGTRLTVL.

The chain uses TRBV6-2 or TRBV6-3 and TRBJ2-7, with D possibly TRBD2 on 6 matching bases. Looked up from germline, CDR1 is MNHEY and CDR2 is SVGEGT. Trimming removed 2 bases from V and 4 bases from J, with 15 bases in between. The CDR3 loop spans 15 amino acids. CDR3 sequence: CASSYPTGLSYEQYF. CDR3 in DNA: TGTGCCAGCAGTTACCCCACGGGACTCTCTTACGAGCAGTACTTC.

The chain recombines TRBV28 with TRBJ1-4, with TRBD1 identical over 7 bases. Germline V gene sequence: CDR1 MDHEN, CDR2 SYDVKM. J gave up 8 bases and V 5 bases, and 11 bases lay outside the gene matches. This CDR3 has 15 amino acids. CDR3 in amino acids: CASSAPGGVREKLFF. The CDR3 DNA reads as TGTGCCAGCAGTGCCCCAGGGGGGGTTAGGGAAAAACTGTTTTTT.

This rearrangement joins TRBV12-3 or TRBV12-4 to TRBJ2-2; the match to TRBD2 covers 10 bases. The CDR3 extends over 18 amino acids. J was trimmed by 6 bases and V by 3 bases; bases with no gene match: 13. The CDR3 spells CASSFRQRGGWGAGELFF. Here the CDR3 DNA reads TGTGCCAGCAGTTTTAGGCAGCGGGGGGGCTGGGGCGCCGGGGAGCTGTTTTTT.

This clonotype was observed a few times. The V and J genes are TRBV15 and TRBJ2-4, with no clear D. V was trimmed by 0 bases and J by 9 bases, leaving 18 bases between them. Germline V gives CDR1 LNHNV, CDR2 YYDKDF (reference sequence). CDR3 length equals 16 residues. CDR3 bases: TGTGCCACCAGCAGAGACAGTTCCCAATCCCTCGGCATTCAGTACTTC. This encodes CATSRDSSQSLGIQYF.

This clonotype occurred many times. The chain has TRBV12-3 or TRBV12-4 and TRBJ2-1, with TRBD1 identical over 10 bases. The V and J ends lost 7 bases and 2 bases, in that order; junction bases with no gene match: 5. The CDR3 totals 15 residues. CDR3 sequence: CASNWGQGPYNEQFF. The CDR3 DNA reads TGTGCCAGCAATTGGGGACAGGGGCCCTACAATGAGCAGTTCTTC.

The chain employs TRBV2 and TRBJ2-5, with TRBD1 matching over 8 bases. Trimming at V came to 4 bases and at J to 2 bases, leaving 6 bases not matched to a gene. There are 15 residues in the CDR3. Germline CDR1 is SNHLY and CDR2 is FYNNEI. CDR3: CASSGIGTGQETQYF. CDR3 bases: TGTGCCAGCAGTGGGATCGGGACAGGTCAAGAGACCCAGTACTTC.

This clonotype has at least ten counts. DNA of the CDR3: TGTGCCAGCCACGGGGGAGCGGGGGGTAACACCGGGGAGCTGTTTTTT. This translates into CASHGGAGGNTGELFF. The J gene is TRBJ2-2, the V gene TRBV5-4, with TRBD2 matching 9 bases. Per germline, CDR1 SGHNT and CDR2 YYREEE (reference sequence). CDR3 length: 16 amino acids. Germline trimming cut 7 bases from V and 2 bases from J; bases unmatched to any gene: 9. The full variable domain, completed using reference TRBV5-4 and TRBJ2-2, is ETGVTQSPTHLIKTRGQQVTLRCSSQSGHNTVSWYQQALGQGPQFIFQYYREEENGRGNFPPRFSGLQFPNYSSELNVNALELDDSALYLCASHGGAGGNTGELFFGEGSRLTVL.

Only a few counts were recorded for this clonotype. This chain uses TRBV7-3 with TRBJ2-1; 8 bases align to TRBD2. This CDR3 spans 13 amino acids. CDR1 is SGHTA and CDR2 is FQGTGA in the germline V gene. Trimming at V came to 5 bases and at J to 13 bases, leaving 10 bases not matched to a gene. The chain's CDR3 is CASSPSAGGFQFF. The CDR3 nucleotides read TGTGCCAGCAGCCCCTCCGCGGGAGGTTTTCAGTTCTTC.

The chain has TRBV7-9 and TRBJ2-7; 8 nucleotides match TRBD1. This CDR3 region has 14 residues. CDR1 is SEHNR and CDR2 is FQNEAQ in the germline V gene (reference sequence). The junction had 8 bases not matched to a gene; V was cut back by 1 base and J by 9 bases. In DNA, the CDR3 is TGTGCCAGCAGCTTAGGGACAGGGCCCTTGGTGCAGTACTTC. Translation: CASSLGTGPLVQYF.

J is TRBJ1-5 and V is TRBV6-1; the D gene is possibly TRBD1 (6 bases). The germline V gene has CDR1 MNHNS and CDR2 SASEGT. The CDR3 length is 15 residues. V lost 8 bases and J lost 3, with 17 bases in between. CDR3 sequence reads: CASGAYGGVNQPQHF. CDR3 nucleotide sequence: TGTGCCAGCGGGGCCTACGGGGGCGTCAATCAGCCCCAGCATTTT.

This clonotype is a singleton in its sample. V is TRBV6-2 or TRBV6-3 and J is TRBJ2-7; D may be TRBD1 (6 bases). In germline, CDR1 is MNHEY, CDR2 SVGEGT. There are 19 residues in the CDR3. Trimming shortened V by 5 bases and J by 7 bases, and 33 bases separated the two germline ends. The CDR3 here is CASSPLLSDTPGQSGEQYF. CDR3 nucleotide sequence: TGTGCCAGCAGTCCTCTCTTATCGGATACACCGGGACAATCGGGGGAGCAGTACTTC.

In this sample, this clonotype turned up a few times. This rearrangement joins TRBV5-1 to TRBJ2-5, with 15 nucleotides matching TRBD2. V trimming: 4 bases; J trimming: 4 bases; junction bases outside the gene matches: 8. Looked up from germline, CDR1 is SGHRS and CDR2 is YFSETQ. This CDR3 has 17 amino acids. CDR3 in DNA: TGCGCCAGCAGCCGGACTAGCGGGAGGGAATGGGGAGAGACCCAGTACTTC. Protein sequence: CASSRTSGREWGETQYF.

V is TRBV7-9 and J is TRBJ2-7, with TRBD2 identical over 9 bases. In germline, CDR1 is SEHNR, CDR2 FQNEAQ (reference sequence). Trimming cost V 1 base and J 5 bases; bases outside gene matches: 3. The CDR3 consists of 14 residues. The CDR3 is CASSLVREGHEQYF. The CDR3 DNA follows: TGTGCCAGCAGCTTAGTGCGGGAGGGCCACGAGCAGTACTTC.

This clonotype was counted between two and nine times. J is TRBJ2-1 and V is TRBV20-1, with D perhaps TRBD2 (6 bases). V lost 5 bases and J 1 base, leaving 12 bases between the germline ends. Germline V lookup: CDR1 DFQATT, CDR2 SNEGSKA (reference sequence). This CDR3 has 14 amino acids. The CDR3 loop reads CSAAGGLSYNEQFF. CDR3 DNA sequence: TGCAGTGCTGCCGGGGGATTATCCTACAATGAGCAGTTCTTC.

The chain couples TRBV29-1 to TRBJ1-1, with 7 nucleotides matching TRBD1. Germline CDR1 reads SQVTM; CDR2 reads ANQGSEA. The CDR3 is 12 residues long. The V gene end was trimmed by 7 bases and the J gene end by 2 bases; junction bases not matched to a gene: 4. Here the CDR3 DNA reads TGCAGCGGGGGACAGAGAAACACTGAAGCTTTCTTT. Translating gives CSGGQRNTEAFF. The complete variable domain, with remaining parts taken from reference TRBV29-1 and TRBJ1-1, reads SAVISQKPSRDICQRGTSLTIQCQVDSQVTMMFWYRQQPGQSLTLIATANQGSEATYESGFVIDKFPISRPNLTFSTLTVSNMSPEDSSIYLCSGGQRNTEAFFGQGTRLTVV.

This clonotype came up many times. The rearrangement links TRBV7-9 to TRBJ2-5; 8 bases map to TRBD2. The CDR3 loop spans 15 amino acids. Germline values: CDR1 SEHNR, CDR2 FQNEAQ (reference sequence). With 5 bases clipped from V and 5 bases from J, the junction kept 10 bases outside the gene matches. CDR3 sequence: CASSRNGLAGETQYF. The CDR3 nucleotides read TGTGCCAGCAGCCGAAACGGACTAGCCGGGGAGACCCAGTACTTC.

The CDR3 DNA sequence: TGTGCCAGCAGGCCGGACACTCCTAATGAAAAACTGTTTTTT. Translation: CASRPDTPNEKLFF. This chain connects TRBV6-1 to TRBJ1-4, with a possible D match to TRBD1 (5 bases). Trimming took 6 bases from V and 3 from J, leaving 11 bases between them. Per the germline V gene, CDR1 is MNHNS and CDR2 is SASEGT. The CDR3 is 14 residues long.

The sample holds a few counts of this clonotype. The V and J genes are TRBV27 and TRBJ2-7, with no clear D. In germline, CDR1 is MNHEY, CDR2 SMNVEV (reference sequence). The CDR3 is 15 residues long. V lost 5 bases to trimming and J lost 5 bases, with 19 bases between them. The CDR3 region has the DNA TGTGCCAGCAGTCCTCCGGTGGCAGGTACGGACGAGCAGTACTTC. Protein sequence: CASSPPVAGTDEQYF.

Written as DNA, the CDR3 is TGTGCCACCAGCGCCCCTCCGGGCCCCGGGACTAGCGAGTACTTC. Protein sequence: CATSAPPGPGTSEYF. The chain has TRBV15 and TRBJ2-7; 10 nucleotides line up with TRBD2. The trim removed 5 bases at V and 11 bases at J, leaving 15 bases unmatched. The CDR3 runs 15 residues. Germline V CDR1 and CDR2: LNHNV, YYDKDF (reference sequence).

This clonotype was seen a handful of times. The V and J genes are TRBV12-3 or TRBV12-4 and TRBJ1-2, with TRBD1 matching over 9 bases. The CDR3 totals 13 residues. The junction had 2 bases not matched to a gene; V was cut back by 7 bases and J by 2 bases. Written as DNA, the CDR3 is TGTGCCAGCATAGGACAGGGGAACTATGGCTACACCTTC. Protein product: CASIGQGNYGYTF.

This clonotype turned up a few times. This chain joins TRBV30 and TRBJ1-5; the D gene is possibly TRBD1 (6 bases). The V gene's germline CDR1 is GTSNPN and CDR2 SVGIG (reference sequence). The CDR3 loop spans 15 amino acids. Trimming took off 3 bases at V and 7 bases at J, with 19 bases between the two ends. In nucleotides, the CDR3 is TGTGCCTGGAGGGAGTCGGGGGGGGCTTGGCAGCCCCAGCATTTT. As protein: CAWRESGGAWQPQHF.

This clonotype has more than one count but fewer than ten. The J gene is TRBJ2-3, the V gene TRBV2, with D unresolved. CDR3 length: 14 amino acids. With 4 bases removed from V and 2 bases from J, the gap between germline ends came to 10 bases. CDR1 and CDR2 from the germline V gene are SNHLY and FYNNEI. The DNA of the CDR3 is TGTGCCAGCAGTGTACGGGCCGCCACAGATACGCAGTATTTT. Residues: CASSVRAATDTQYF.

The chain is built from TRBV6-2 or TRBV6-3 and TRBJ2-7, with TRBD2 as a possible D gene (5 bases). The germline gives CDR1 MNHEY, CDR2 SVGEGT. The CDR3 length is 14 residues. Trimming cost V 7 bases and J 2 bases, with 15 bases left between them. The CDR3: CASNFGVTPYEQYF. CDR3 nucleotide sequence: TGTGCCAGCAACTTCGGGGTTACACCCTACGAGCAGTACTTC.

The chain employs TRBV7-9 and TRBJ2-1, with D unclear. The CDR3 contains 12 residues. V was clipped by 5 bases and J by 4 bases, with 6 bases between them. The germline CDR1 and CDR2 sequences are SEHNR and FQNEAQ (reference sequence). The CDR3 here is CASSTTYNEQFF. In DNA, the CDR3 is TGTGCCAGCAGCACAACTTACAATGAGCAGTTCTTC.

The V call is TRBV10-3, the J call TRBJ2-1, with 8 bases identical to TRBD2. Per the germline V gene, CDR1 is ENHRY and CDR2 is SYGVKD. The CDR3 covers 15 residues. V lost 7 bases and J lost 6; bases outside the gene matches: 11. Here the CDR3 reads CAITDPSGSGNEQFF. The CDR3 DNA is TGTGCCATCACCGACCCCAGCGGGAGCGGCAATGAGCAGTTCTTC.

This clonotype showed up just a few times. This chain uses TRBV12-3 or TRBV12-4 with TRBJ2-1, with 7 bases fitting TRBD1. CDR3 length: 15 amino acids. The ends lost 2 bases at V and 6 bases at J; junction bases unmatched: 7. The CDR3 nucleotides read TGTGCCAGCAGTTTATTCCGGGACAGAGTCAATGAGCAGTTCTTC. Protein sequence: CASSLFRDRVNEQFF.

In its sample, this clonotype was seen many times. The chain has TRBV27 and TRBJ1-5, with TRBD1 as a possible D gene (6 bases). There are 13 residues in the CDR3. V gave up 6 bases and J gave up 5 bases, with 11 bases separating them. The germline gives CDR1 MNHEY, CDR2 SMNVEV (reference sequence). CDR3: CASSQRGDQPQHF. Here the CDR3 DNA reads TGTGCCAGCAGCCAAAGGGGGGATCAGCCCCAGCATTTT.

This rearrangement joins TRBV5-1 to TRBJ2-1; a possible D gene is TRBD2 (5 bases). Trimming took 4 bases from V and 7 from J, leaving 18 bases between them. Germline V gene lookup returns CDR1 SGHRS and CDR2 YFSETQ. This CDR3 has 15 residues. The CDR3 sequence: CASSGSFGNGNEQFF. DNA for the CDR3: TGCGCCAGCAGCGGGAGTTTCGGGAACGGTAATGAGCAGTTCTTC.

A few counts support this clonotype. This sequence joins TRBV5-1 and TRBJ1-1; 7 bases fit TRBD1. In germline, CDR1 is SGHRS, CDR2 YFSETQ. CDR3 length: 18 amino acids. V gave up 1 base and J gave up 7 bases; unmatched junction bases: 19. The CDR3 loop is CASSLSPTTGTVTGEAFF. The CDR3 nucleotides are TGCGCCAGCAGCTTGTCCCCAACAACCGGGACAGTAACCGGTGAAGCTTTCTTT.